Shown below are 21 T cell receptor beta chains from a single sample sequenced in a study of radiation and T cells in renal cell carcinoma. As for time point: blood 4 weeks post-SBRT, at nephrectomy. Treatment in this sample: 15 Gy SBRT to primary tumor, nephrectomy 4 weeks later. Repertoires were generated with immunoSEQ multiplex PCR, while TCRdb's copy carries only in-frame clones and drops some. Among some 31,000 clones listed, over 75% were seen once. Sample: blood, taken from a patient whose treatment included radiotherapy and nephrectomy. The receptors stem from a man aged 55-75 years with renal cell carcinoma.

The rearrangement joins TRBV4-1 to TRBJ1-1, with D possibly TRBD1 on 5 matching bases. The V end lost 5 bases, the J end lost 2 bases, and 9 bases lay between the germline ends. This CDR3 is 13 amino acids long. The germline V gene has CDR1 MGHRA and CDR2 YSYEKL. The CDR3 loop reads CASSWDLNTEAFF. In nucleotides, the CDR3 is TGCGCCAGCAGCTGGGACCTAAACACTGAAGCTTTCTTT.

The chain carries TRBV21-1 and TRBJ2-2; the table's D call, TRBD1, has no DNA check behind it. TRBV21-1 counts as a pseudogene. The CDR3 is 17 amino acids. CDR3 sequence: CASIPVADKGITGELFF. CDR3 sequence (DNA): TGTGCCAGCATTCCCGTGGCGGACAAGGGGATCACCGGGGAGCTGTTTTTT.

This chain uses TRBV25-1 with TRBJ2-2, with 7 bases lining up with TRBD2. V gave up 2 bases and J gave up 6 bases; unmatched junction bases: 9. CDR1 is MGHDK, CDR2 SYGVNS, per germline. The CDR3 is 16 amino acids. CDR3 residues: CASSEETSSMPGELFF. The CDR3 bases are TGTGCCAGCAGTGAAGAGACTAGCTCGATGCCCGGGGAGCTGTTTTTT.

CDR3 nucleotide sequence: TGTGCCAGCAGCCCCGGACCTGACAGGGCCTACGAGCAGTACTTC. Its translation is CASSPGPDRAYEQYF. The rearrangement links TRBV11-2 to TRBJ2-7, with TRBD1 matching 7 bases. CDR1 is SGHAT and CDR2 is FQNNGV in the germline V gene. This CDR3 region has 15 residues. V dropped 5 bases and J dropped 2; count of bases not matched to a gene: 9.

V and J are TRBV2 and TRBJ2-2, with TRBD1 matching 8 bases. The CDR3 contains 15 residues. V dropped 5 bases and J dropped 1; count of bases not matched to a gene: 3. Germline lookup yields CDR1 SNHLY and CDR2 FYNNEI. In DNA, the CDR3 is TGTGCCAGCAGTTCGACAGGGGTGAACACCGGGGAGCTGTTTTTT. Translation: CASSSTGVNTGELFF.

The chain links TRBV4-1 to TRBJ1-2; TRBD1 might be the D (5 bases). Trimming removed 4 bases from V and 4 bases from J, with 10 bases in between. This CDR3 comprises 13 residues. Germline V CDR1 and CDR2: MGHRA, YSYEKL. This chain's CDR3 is CASSPQGTYGYTF. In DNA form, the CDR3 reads TGCGCCAGCAGCCCCCAGGGAACCTATGGCTACACCTTC.

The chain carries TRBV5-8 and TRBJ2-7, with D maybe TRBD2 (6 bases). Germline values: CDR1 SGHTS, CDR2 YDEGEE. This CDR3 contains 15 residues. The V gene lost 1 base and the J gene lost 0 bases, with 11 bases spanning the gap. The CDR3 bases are TGTGCCAGCAGCTTGCTGCCGGGGGACTCCTACGAGCAGTACTTC. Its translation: CASSLLPGDSYEQYF.

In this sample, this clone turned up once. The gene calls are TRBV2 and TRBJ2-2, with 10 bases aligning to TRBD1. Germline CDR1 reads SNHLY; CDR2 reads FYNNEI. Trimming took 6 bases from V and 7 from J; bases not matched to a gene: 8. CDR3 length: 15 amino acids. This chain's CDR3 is CASRPQTGGGGELFF. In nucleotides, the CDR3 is TGTGCCAGCAGGCCCCAGACAGGGGGCGGCGGGGAGCTGTTTTTT.

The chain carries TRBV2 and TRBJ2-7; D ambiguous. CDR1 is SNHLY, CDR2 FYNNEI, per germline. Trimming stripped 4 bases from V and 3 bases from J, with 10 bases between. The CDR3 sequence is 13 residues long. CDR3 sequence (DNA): TGTGCCAGCAGTGTTGAGACAAGCTACGAGCAGTACTTC. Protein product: CASSVETSYEQYF.

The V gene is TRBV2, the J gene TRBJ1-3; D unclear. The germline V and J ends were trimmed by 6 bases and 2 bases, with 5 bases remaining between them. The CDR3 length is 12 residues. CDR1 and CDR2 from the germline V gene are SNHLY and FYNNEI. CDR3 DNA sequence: TGTGCCAGCAGGGGAGCTGGAAACACCATATATTTT. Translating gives CASRGAGNTIYF.

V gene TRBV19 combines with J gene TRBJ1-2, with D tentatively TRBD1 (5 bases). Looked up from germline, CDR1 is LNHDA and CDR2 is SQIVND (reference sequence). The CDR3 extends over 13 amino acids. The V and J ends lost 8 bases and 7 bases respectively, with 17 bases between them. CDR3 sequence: CASRSQGYSGYTF. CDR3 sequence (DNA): TGTGCCAGTCGGTCGCAGGGTTACTCTGGCTACACCTTC.

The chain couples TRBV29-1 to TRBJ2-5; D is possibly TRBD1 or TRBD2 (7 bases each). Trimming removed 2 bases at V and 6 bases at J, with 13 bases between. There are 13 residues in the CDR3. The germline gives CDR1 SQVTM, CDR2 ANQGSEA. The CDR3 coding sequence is TGCAGCGTTGAACAGGGGGGGTTAAAGACCCAGTACTTC. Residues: CSVEQGGLKTQYF.

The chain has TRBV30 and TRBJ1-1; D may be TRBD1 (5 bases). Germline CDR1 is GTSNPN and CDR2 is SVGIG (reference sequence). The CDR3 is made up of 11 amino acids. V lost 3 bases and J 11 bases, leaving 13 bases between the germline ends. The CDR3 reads CAWRGDSMAFF. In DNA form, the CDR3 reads TGTGCCTGGAGGGGGGACTCTATGGCTTTCTTT. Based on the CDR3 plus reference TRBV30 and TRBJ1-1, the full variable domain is SQTIHQWPATLVQPVGSPLSLECTVEGTSNPNLYWYRQAAGRGLQLLFYSVGIGQISSEVPQNLSASRPQDRQFILSSKKLLLSDSGFYLCAWRGDSMAFFGQGTRLTVV.

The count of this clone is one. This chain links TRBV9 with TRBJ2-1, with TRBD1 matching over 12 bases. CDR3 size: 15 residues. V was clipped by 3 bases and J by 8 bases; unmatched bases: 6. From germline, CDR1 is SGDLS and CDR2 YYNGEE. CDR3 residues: CASSGDRGLRDEQFF. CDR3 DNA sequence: TGTGCCAGCAGCGGGGACAGGGGGCTTCGGGATGAGCAGTTCTTC.

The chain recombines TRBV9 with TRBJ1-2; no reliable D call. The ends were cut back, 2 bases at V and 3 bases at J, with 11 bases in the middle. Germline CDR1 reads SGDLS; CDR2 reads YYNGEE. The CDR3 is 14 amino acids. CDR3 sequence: CASSVTGVDYGYTF. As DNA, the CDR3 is TGTGCCAGCAGCGTCACCGGGGTGGACTATGGCTACACCTTC.

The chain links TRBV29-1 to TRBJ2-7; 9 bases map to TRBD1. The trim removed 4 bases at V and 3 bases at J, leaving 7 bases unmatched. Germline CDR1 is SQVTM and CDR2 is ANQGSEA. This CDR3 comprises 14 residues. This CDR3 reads CSVGGQGLFYEQYF. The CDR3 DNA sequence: TGCAGCGTTGGGGGACAGGGTCTCTTCTACGAGCAGTACTTC.

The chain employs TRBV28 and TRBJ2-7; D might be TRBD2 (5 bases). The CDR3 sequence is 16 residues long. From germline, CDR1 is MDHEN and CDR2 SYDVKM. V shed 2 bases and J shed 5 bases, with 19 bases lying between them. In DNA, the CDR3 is TGTGCCAGCAGTTTAATGGGAGCTAGTTTGGTCGACGAGCAGTACTTC. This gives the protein CASSLMGASLVDEQYF.

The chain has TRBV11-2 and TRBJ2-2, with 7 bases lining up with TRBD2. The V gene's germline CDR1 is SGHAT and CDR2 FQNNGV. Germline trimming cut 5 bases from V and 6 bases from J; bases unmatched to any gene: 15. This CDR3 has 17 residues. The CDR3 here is CASSALGGIPPSGELFF. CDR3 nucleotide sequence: TGTGCCAGCAGCGCCCTGGGGGGGATTCCTCCTTCCGGGGAGCTGTTTTTT.

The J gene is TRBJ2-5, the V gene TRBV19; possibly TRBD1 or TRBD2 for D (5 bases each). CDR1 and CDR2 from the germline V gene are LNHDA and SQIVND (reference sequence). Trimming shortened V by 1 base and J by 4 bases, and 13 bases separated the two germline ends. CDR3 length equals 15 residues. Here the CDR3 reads CASSIVPGTRETQYF. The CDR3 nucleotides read TGTGCCAGTAGTATAGTTCCCGGGACGCGAGAGACCCAGTACTTC.

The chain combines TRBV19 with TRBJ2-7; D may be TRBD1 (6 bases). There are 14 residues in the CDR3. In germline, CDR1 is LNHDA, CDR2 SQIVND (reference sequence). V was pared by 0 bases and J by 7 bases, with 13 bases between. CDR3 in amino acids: CASSIDAGVREQYF. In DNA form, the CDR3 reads TGTGCCAGTAGTATAGATGCAGGGGTGCGGGAGCAGTACTTC.

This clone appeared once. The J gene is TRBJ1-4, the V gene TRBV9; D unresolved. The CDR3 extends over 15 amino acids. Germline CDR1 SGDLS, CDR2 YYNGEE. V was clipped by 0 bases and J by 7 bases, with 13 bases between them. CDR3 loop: CASSVASDRAEKLFF. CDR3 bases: TGTGCCAGCAGCGTAGCGAGCGACCGGGCTGAAAAACTGTTTTTT.